One and the same sample provided the 26 T cell receptor beta chains below, sequenced in a study of blood T cell repertoires in COVID-19. This table comes from immunoSEQ multiplex PCR, and its TCRdb copy is limited to in-frame clones, with some not included. This sample carries 250,000 or so clones, approximately 82% of them seen once, and the ten largest clones take 1.5% to 2%. Sequenced sample: peripheral blood. The source of these receptors is a woman of 80 years or more with acute or convalescent COVID-19.

The chain combines TRBV5-1 with TRBJ2-3, with D possibly matching TRBD2 (5 bases). Germline assignment: CDR1 SGHRS and CDR2 YFSETQ. CDR3 size: 12 residues. V was trimmed by 5 bases and J by 2 bases, leaving 6 bases between them. The CDR3 region has the DNA TGCGCCAGCAGACTAGTCACAGATACGCAGTATTTT. This gives the protein CASRLVTDTQYF.

V usage is TRBV2 and J usage is TRBJ1-2; 11 nucleotides match TRBD1. The V and J ends lost 5 bases and 7 bases, in that order; junction bases with no gene match: 6. The germline V gene encodes CDR1 SNHLY and CDR2 FYNNEI. The CDR3 is 14 amino acids. CDR3 in DNA: TGTGCCAGCAGTACGGGACAGGGGGTGTTTGGCTACACCTTC. It translates to CASSTGQGVFGYTF.

The chain uses TRBV7-2 and TRBJ2-1; tentative D call: TRBD1 (5 bases). The CDR3 extends over 15 amino acids. V was clipped by 3 bases and J by 0 bases, with 9 bases between them. Germline V gene data show CDR1 as SGHTA and CDR2 as FQGNSA. The CDR3 protein is CASSFGQGSYNEQFF. In DNA, the CDR3 is TGTGCCAGCAGCTTCGGCCAGGGCTCCTACAATGAGCAGTTCTTC.

The rearrangement links TRBV7-9 to TRBJ2-5; D is perhaps TRBD2 (6 bases). Germline V CDR1 and CDR2: SEHNR, FQNEAQ (reference sequence). V was trimmed by 5 bases and J by 5 bases, leaving 12 bases between them. This CDR3 spans 13 amino acids. Here the CDR3 DNA reads TGTGCCAGCAGCCACGGACTATTGGAGACCCAGTACTTC. Translation: CASSHGLLETQYF.

This chain joins TRBV27 and TRBJ2-7; 10 bases map to TRBD1. Germline trimming cut 8 bases from V and 4 bases from J; bases unmatched to any gene: 5. CDR3 length equals 13 residues. Per germline, CDR1 MNHEY and CDR2 SMNVEV (reference sequence). This CDR3 reads CASRGQGLYEQYF. CDR3 DNA: TGTGCCAGCCGGGGACAGGGGTTATACGAGCAGTACTTC.

The chain employs TRBV28 and TRBJ1-4, with TRBD1 matching over 10 bases. This CDR3 has 15 amino acids. Germline trimming cut 5 bases from V and 5 bases from J; bases unmatched to any gene: 5. From germline, CDR1 is MDHEN and CDR2 SYDVKM. CDR3 nucleotides: TGTGCCAGCAGTCCATGGACAGGGGGGAATGAAAAACTGTTTTTT. Translated, it gives CASSPWTGGNEKLFF. The variable domain in full, completed from reference TRBV28 and TRBJ1-4, reads DVKVTQSSRYLVKRTGEKVFLECVQDMDHENMFWYRQDPGLGLRLIYFSYDVKMKEKGDIPEGYSVSREKKERFSLILESASTNQTSMYLCASSPWTGGNEKLFFGSGTQLSVL.

The CDR3 region has the DNA TGCGCCAGCAGCTTGAGCGCAGGGGTAGACACTGAAGCTTTCTTT. Its translation is CASSLSAGVDTEAFF. The chain employs TRBV5-1 and TRBJ1-1; D perhaps matches TRBD1 (6 bases). Germline lookup yields CDR1 SGHRS and CDR2 YFSETQ. The CDR3 runs to 15 residues. Trimming took 1 base from V and 3 from J, leaving 13 bases between them.

The chain links TRBV6-4 to TRBJ2-3; D is perhaps TRBD1 (5 bases). Germline V lookup: CDR1 MRHNA, CDR2 SNTAGT. The V end lost 3 bases, the J end lost 0 bases, and 7 bases lay between the germline ends. The CDR3 spans 14 residues. CDR3 in DNA: TGTGCCAGCAGTGAATCAGGGAGCACAGATACGCAGTATTTT. Translating it yields CASSESGSTDTQYF.

This rearrangement joins TRBV6-5 to TRBJ2-1, with 10 bases fitting TRBD2. CDR3 length: 16 amino acids. The V gene's germline CDR1 is MNHEY and CDR2 SVGAGI. The ends lost 2 bases at V and 0 bases at J; junction bases unmatched: 1. The CDR3 spells CASSYASGSSYNEQFF. CDR3 sequence (DNA): TGTGCCAGCAGTTACGCTAGCGGGAGCTCCTACAATGAGCAGTTCTTC.

The chain has TRBV20-1 and TRBJ2-1; the match to TRBD2 covers 7 bases. This CDR3 spans 14 amino acids. The V and J ends lost 3 bases and 4 bases, in that order; junction bases with no gene match: 6. Germline assignment: CDR1 DFQATT and CDR2 SNEGSKA (reference sequence). Written as DNA, the CDR3 is TGCAGTGCTAGTCTAGCGGTATCGTACAATGAGCAGTTCTTC. This codes for CSASLAVSYNEQFF.

This sequence joins TRBV9 and TRBJ1-3, with 11 positions matching TRBD1. V shed 4 bases, J shed 3 bases, and the junction held 6 bases outside the gene matches. Germline loops: CDR1 SGDLS, CDR2 YYNGEE. CDR3 length: 16 residues. CDR3 coding DNA: TGTGCCAGCAGCCCTCGGACAGGGGGCATTGGAAACACCATATATTTT. It encodes CASSPRTGGIGNTIYF.

This clone was seen only a few times. V gene TRBV18 combines with J gene TRBJ2-2, with 8 bases that match TRBD1. CDR3 length equals 14 residues. Germline CDR1 is KGHSH and CDR2 is LQKENI. The ends lost 4 bases at V and 6 bases at J; junction bases unmatched: 4. As DNA, the CDR3 is TGTGCCAGCTCACTCCCACAGGGGGCCGGGGAGCTGTTTTTT. It is translated as CASSLPQGAGELFF. Using reference TRBV18 and TRBJ2-2 for the parts outside the CDR3, the full variable domain is NAGVMQNPRHLVRRRGQEARLRCSPMKGHSHVYWYRQLPEEGLKFMVYLQKENIIDESGMPKERFSAEFPKEGPSILRIQQVVRGDSAAYFCASSLPQGAGELFFGEGSRLTVL.

The CDR3 sequence: CASSHTSTEAFF. CDR3 nucleotides: TGTGCCAGCAGCCATACTTCCACTGAAGCTTTCTTT. The gene calls are TRBV3-1 (or the pseudogene TRBV3-2) and TRBJ1-1, with D unclear. V was clipped by 3 bases and J by 4 bases, with 6 bases between them. CDR1 LGHDT and CDR2 YNNKEL come from the germline V gene (reference sequence). The CDR3 covers 12 residues.

The chain recombines TRBV14 with TRBJ2-1, with TRBD2 matching 10 bases. Germline lookup yields CDR1 SGHDN and CDR2 FVKESK. After removal of 4 bases from V and 0 bases from J, the junction contained 6 bases not matched to a gene. The CDR3 spans 17 residues. The DNA of the CDR3 is TGTGCCAGCAGCCTCACTAGCGGGGTGAGCTCCTACAATGAGCAGTTCTTC. Translated: CASSLTSGVSSYNEQFF.

The J gene is TRBJ1-3, the V gene TRBV9; 8 nucleotides line up with TRBD1. Germline assignment: CDR1 SGDLS and CDR2 YYNGEE. The CDR3 runs to 16 residues. The junction had 2 bases not matched to a gene; V was cut back by 0 bases and J by 0 bases. The CDR3 sequence: CASSVVDRVSGNTIYF. CDR3 DNA: TGTGCCAGCAGCGTAGTGGACAGGGTCTCTGGAAACACCATATATTTT.

The chain is built from TRBV21-1 and TRBJ2-7; the listed D gene, TRBD2, was not tested against the DNA. TRBV21-1 represents a pseudogene. The CDR3 contains 14 residues. CDR3 bases: TGTGCCAGCAGCAAAGAGGTTCGGGGATACGAGCAGTACTTC. It is translated as CASSKEVRGYEQYF.

The chain couples TRBV6-5 to TRBJ2-1; 9 bases align to TRBD2. This CDR3 region has 14 residues. The J segment lost 1 base and the V segment lost 9 bases, leaving 4 bases of the junction unmatched. The germline V gene encodes CDR1 MNHEY and CDR2 SVGAGI. The CDR3 DNA reads as TGTGCCAGTACGGCGGGGGGGTCCTACAATGAGCAGTTCTTC. Its protein product is CASTAGGSYNEQFF.

The chain combines TRBV10-3 with TRBJ1-2; 8 bases line up with TRBD1. Germline V CDR1 and CDR2: ENHRY, SYGVKD. The CDR3 has 16 residues. J lost 8 bases, V lost 0 bases, and 11 bases had no gene match. The CDR3 protein is CAISESGFGQGRGYTF. Written as DNA, the CDR3 is TGTGCCATCAGTGAGTCAGGATTCGGACAGGGTAGAGGCTACACCTTC.

The chain is built from TRBV6-5 and TRBJ1-2; D gene unclear. Germline V gene sequence: CDR1 MNHEY, CDR2 SVGAGI. V gave up 2 bases and J gave up 5 bases, with 9 bases separating them. The CDR3 is made up of 13 amino acids. The CDR3 protein is CASSYEGRYGYTF. Written as DNA, the CDR3 is TGTGCCAGCAGTTACGAAGGGAGGTATGGCTACACCTTC.

The V call is TRBV7-9, the J call TRBJ1-4, with D unresolved. Per the germline V gene, CDR1 is SEHNR and CDR2 is FQNEAQ (reference sequence). The CDR3 is made up of 14 amino acids. The germline V and J ends were trimmed by 5 bases and 3 bases, with 10 bases remaining between them. As DNA, the CDR3 is TGTGCCAGCAGCCCACAGCTACCTAATGAAAAACTGTTTTTT. It encodes CASSPQLPNEKLFF.

There are a few counts of this clone. This chain uses TRBV7-2 with TRBJ2-1, with unresolved D. Germline V gene lookup returns CDR1 SGHTA and CDR2 FQGNSA. The CDR3 contains 15 residues. V was trimmed by 5 bases and J by 4 bases, leaving 15 bases between them. This CDR3 is CASSTFFRNYNEQFF. DNA for the CDR3: TGTGCCAGCAGCACCTTCTTCAGAAATTACAATGAGCAGTTCTTC.

This sequence joins TRBV6-2 or TRBV6-3 and TRBJ2-4; possible D gene TRBD1, 6 bases. CDR3 length: 14 amino acids. V was cut by 2 bases and J by 4 bases, with 9 bases left in between. Looked up from germline, CDR1 is MNHEY and CDR2 is SVGEGT. For the CDR3, the DNA is TGTGCCAGCAGTTACACAGGACAGAAAAACATTCAGTACTTC. Translation gives CASSYTGQKNIQYF.

The chain is built from TRBV5-6 and TRBJ1-6; D remains unclear. The CDR3 is made up of 14 amino acids. Germline V gene lookup returns CDR1 SGHDT and CDR2 YYEEEE. Trimming shortened V by 0 bases and J by 9 bases, and 10 bases separated the two germline ends. Here the CDR3 reads CASSLGRVASPLHF. The CDR3 bases are TGTGCCAGCAGCTTGGGTAGAGTTGCTTCACCCCTCCACTTT. The whole variable domain, filled in from reference TRBV5-6 and TRBJ1-6, reads DAGVTQSPTHLIKTRGQQVTLRCSPKSGHDTVSWYQQALGQGPQFIFQYYEEEERQRGNFPDRFSGHQFPNYSSELNVNALLLGDSALYLCASSLGRVASPLHFGNGTRLTVT.

The CDR3 DNA is TGCGCCAGCAGCTCGGGAGGCGGGGTTGGCATTGGTGAGCAGTTCTTC. Protein sequence: CASSSGGGVGIGEQFF. This sequence joins TRBV5-1 and TRBJ2-1; 7 bases map to TRBD2. Germline CDR1 and CDR2: SGHRS and YFSETQ. J lost 9 bases, V lost 3 bases, and 15 bases had no gene match. The CDR3 extends over 16 amino acids.

The CDR3 reads CASSLNQGETQYF. The CDR3 DNA follows: TGTGCCAGCAGTTTAAACCAGGGGGAGACCCAGTACTTC. V and J are TRBV12-3 or TRBV12-4 and TRBJ2-5; D is possibly TRBD1 (6 bases). This CDR3 is built from 13 residues. V lost 2 bases to trimming and J lost 5 bases, with 9 bases between them.

This sequence joins TRBV7-2 and TRBJ2-7, with 7 bases that match TRBD2. V lost 3 bases, J lost 2 bases, and 7 bases stayed unmatched. Germline V lookup: CDR1 SGHTA, CDR2 FQGNSA. CDR3 length: 15 amino acids. The CDR3 DNA follows: TGTGCCAGCAGCTTCTCTAGCGGACTAGCCTACGAGCAGTACTTC. Protein product: CASSFSSGLAYEQYF.